This T cell receptor (beta chain) was captured in a study of siplizumab effects on memory and regulatory T cells. Findings and limits, study-wide: Solely a minor proportion of alloreactive clones could be assigned to unstimulated subsets. Confirmatory evidence of suppressive function in proliferating siplizumab-culture Tregs was not obtained.

Of note for this clone: Its antigen is currently unknown.

Trimming shortened V by 0 bases and J by 6 bases, and 12 bases separated the two germline ends. Germline V CDR1 and CDR2: SGHRS, YFSETQ. The CDR3 loop spans 14 amino acids. TCRdb keeps only in-frame clones here, not all; method: immunoSEQ multiplex PCR. The sample lists under 110,000 clones; about nine tenths were seen once. Sequenced sample: non-Treg CD4+ T cells sorted from blood. The sequence derives from a human donor in good health. The chain joins TRBV5-1 to TRBJ1-2; D is unresolved. The CDR3 DNA sequence: TGCGCCAGCAGCTTGGCCGGAGGAGGGCATGGCTACACCTTC. Its protein product is CASSLAGGGHGYTF.